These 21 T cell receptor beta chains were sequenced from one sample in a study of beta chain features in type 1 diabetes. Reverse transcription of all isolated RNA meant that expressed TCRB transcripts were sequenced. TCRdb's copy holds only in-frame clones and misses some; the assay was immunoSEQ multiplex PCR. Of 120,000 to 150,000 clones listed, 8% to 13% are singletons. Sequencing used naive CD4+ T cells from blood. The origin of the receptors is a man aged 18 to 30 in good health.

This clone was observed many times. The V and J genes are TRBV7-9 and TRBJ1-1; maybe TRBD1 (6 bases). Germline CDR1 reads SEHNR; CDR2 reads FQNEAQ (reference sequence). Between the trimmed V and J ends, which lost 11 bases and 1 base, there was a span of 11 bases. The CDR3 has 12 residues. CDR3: CAVETGNTEAFF. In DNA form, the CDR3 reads TGTGCCGTCGAGACAGGGAACACTGAAGCTTTCTTT.

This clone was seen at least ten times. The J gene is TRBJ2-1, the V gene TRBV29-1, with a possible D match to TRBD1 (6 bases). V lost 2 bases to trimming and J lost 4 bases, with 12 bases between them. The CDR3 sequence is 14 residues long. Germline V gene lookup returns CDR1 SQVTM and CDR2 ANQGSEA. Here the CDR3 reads CSVERWGRYNEQFF. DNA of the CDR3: TGCAGCGTTGAAAGGTGGGGGCGGTACAATGAGCAGTTCTTC.

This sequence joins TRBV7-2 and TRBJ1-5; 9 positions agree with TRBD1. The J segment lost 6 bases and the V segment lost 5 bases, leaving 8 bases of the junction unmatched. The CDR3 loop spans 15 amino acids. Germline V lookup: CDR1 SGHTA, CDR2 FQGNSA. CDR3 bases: TGTGCCAGCAGCCTCCGGGACAGGGTGGGTCAGCCCCAGCATTTT. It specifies CASSLRDRVGQPQHF.

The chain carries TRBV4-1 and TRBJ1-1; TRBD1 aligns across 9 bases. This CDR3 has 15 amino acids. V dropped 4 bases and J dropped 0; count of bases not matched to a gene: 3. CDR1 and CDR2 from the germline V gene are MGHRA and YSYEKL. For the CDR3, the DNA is TGCGCCAGCAGCCTAGGGACAGGGATGAACACTGAAGCTTTCTTT. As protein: CASSLGTGMNTEAFF.

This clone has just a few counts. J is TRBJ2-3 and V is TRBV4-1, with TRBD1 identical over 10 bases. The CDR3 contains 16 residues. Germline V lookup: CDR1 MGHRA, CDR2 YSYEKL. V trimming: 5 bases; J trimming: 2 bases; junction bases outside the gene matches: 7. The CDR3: CASSEAGTGATDTQYF. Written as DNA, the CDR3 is TGCGCCAGCAGCGAAGCCGGGACAGGGGCCACAGATACGCAGTATTTT.

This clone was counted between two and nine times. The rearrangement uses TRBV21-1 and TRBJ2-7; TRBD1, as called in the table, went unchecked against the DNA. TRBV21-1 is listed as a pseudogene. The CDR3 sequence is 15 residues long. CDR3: CASSKSPGDLYEQYF. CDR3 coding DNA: TGTGCCAGCAGCAAGTCCCCAGGGGATCTCTACGAGCAGTACTTC.

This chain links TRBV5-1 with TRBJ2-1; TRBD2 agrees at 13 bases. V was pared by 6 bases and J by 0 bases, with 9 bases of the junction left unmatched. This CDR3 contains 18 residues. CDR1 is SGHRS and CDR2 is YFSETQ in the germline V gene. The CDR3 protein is CASTRLAGGPSSYNEQFF. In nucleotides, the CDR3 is TGCGCCAGCACCCGACTAGCGGGGGGCCCGAGCTCCTACAATGAGCAGTTCTTC.

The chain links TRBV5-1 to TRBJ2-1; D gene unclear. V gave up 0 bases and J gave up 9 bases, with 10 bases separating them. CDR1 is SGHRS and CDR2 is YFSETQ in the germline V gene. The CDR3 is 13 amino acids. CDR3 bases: TGCGCCAGCAGCTTGGCCGTTCTCGGTGAGCAGTTCTTC. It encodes CASSLAVLGEQFF.

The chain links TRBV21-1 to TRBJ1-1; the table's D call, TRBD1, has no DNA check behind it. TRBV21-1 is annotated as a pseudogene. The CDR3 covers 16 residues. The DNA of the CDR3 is TGTGCCAGCAGCAAAGCGGGGGGACAGGGGAGTACTGAAGCTTTCTTT. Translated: CASSKAGGQGSTEAFF.

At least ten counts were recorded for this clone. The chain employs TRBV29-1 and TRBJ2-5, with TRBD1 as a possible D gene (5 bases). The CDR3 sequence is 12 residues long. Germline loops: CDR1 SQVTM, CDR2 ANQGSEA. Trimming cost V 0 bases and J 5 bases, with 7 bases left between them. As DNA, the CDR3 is TGCAGCGTTGAAGACAGGGATGAGACCCAGTACTTC. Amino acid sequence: CSVEDRDETQYF.

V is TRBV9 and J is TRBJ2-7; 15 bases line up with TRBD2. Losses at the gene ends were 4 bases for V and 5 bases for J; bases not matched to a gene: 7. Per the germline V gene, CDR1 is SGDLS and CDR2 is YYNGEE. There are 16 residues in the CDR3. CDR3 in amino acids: CASSLGLAGGPNEQYF. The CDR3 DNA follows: TGTGCCAGCAGCTTGGGACTAGCGGGGGGCCCTAACGAGCAGTACTTC. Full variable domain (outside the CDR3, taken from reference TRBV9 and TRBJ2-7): DSGVTQTPKHLITATGQRVTLRCSPRSGDLSVYWYQQSLDQGLQFLIQYYNGEERAKGNILERFSAQQFPDLHSELNLSSLELGDSALYFCASSLGLAGGPNEQYFGPGTRLTVT.

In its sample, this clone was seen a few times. The CDR3 loop reads CASNQGFPLEQFF. The CDR3 DNA follows: TGTGCCAGCAACCAGGGCTTCCCGCTCGAGCAGTTCTTC. The V gene is TRBV7-9, the J gene TRBJ2-1, with TRBD1 as a possible D gene (5 bases). Germline V gives CDR1 SEHNR, CDR2 FQNEAQ (reference sequence). The CDR3 contains 13 residues. The V end was cut by 7 bases, the J end by 10 bases, with 17 bases between.

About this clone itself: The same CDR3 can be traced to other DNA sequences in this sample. The CDR3: CASSPQGDQPQHF. The CDR3 bases are TGCGCCAGCAGCCCACAGGGGGATCAGCCCCAGCATTTT. V gene TRBV5-1 combines with J gene TRBJ1-5; 8 bases line up with TRBD1. The CDR3 length is 13 residues. Germline CDR1 is SGHRS and CDR2 is YFSETQ. J lost 5 bases, V lost 4 bases, and 2 bases had no gene match.

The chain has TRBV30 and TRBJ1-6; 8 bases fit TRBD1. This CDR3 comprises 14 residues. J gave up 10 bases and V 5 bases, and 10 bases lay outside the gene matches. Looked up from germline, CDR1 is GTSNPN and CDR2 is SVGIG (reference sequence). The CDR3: CAWGPGQGWSPLHF. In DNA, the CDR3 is TGTGCCTGGGGCCCTGGACAGGGATGGTCACCCCTCCACTTT.

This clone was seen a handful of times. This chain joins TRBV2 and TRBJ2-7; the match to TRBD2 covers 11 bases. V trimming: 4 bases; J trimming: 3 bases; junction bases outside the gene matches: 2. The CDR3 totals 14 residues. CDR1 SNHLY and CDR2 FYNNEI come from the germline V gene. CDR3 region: CASSVAGGNYEQYF. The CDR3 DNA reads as TGTGCCAGCAGTGTAGCGGGGGGGAACTACGAGCAGTACTTC.

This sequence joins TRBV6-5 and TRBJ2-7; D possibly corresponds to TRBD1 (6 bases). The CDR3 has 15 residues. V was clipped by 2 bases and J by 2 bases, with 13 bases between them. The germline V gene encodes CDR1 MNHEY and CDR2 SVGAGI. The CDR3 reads CASSYTLTGTYEQYF. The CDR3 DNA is TGTGCCAGCAGTTACACCCTGACAGGAACCTACGAGCAGTACTTC.

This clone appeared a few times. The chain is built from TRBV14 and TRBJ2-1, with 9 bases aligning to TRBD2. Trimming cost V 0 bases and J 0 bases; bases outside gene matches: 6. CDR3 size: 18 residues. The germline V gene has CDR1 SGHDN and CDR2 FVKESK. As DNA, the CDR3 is TGTGCCAGCAGCCAAGATATAAGGCGGGGGGGCTCCTACAATGAGCAGTTCTTC. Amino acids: CASSQDIRRGGSYNEQFF. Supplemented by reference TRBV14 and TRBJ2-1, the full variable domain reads EAGVTQFPSHSVIEKGQTVTLRCDPISGHDNLYWYRRVMGKEIKFLLHFVKESKQDESGMPNNRFLAERTGGTYSTLKVQPAELEDSGVYFCASSQDIRRGGSYNEQFFGPGTRLTVL.

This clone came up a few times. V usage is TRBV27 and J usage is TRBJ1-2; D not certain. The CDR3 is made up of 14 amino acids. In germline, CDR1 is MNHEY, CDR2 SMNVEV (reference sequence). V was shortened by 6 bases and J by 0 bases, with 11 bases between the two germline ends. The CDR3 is CASSPTGTNYGYTF. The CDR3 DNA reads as TGTGCCAGCAGCCCTACGGGAACTAACTATGGCTACACCTTC.

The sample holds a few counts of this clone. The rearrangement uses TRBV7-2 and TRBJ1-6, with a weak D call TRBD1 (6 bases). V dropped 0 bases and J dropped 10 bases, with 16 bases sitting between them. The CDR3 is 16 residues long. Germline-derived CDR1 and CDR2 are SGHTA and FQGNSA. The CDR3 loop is CASSLAWTADGSPLHF. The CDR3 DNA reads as TGTGCCAGCAGCTTAGCCTGGACAGCGGATGGATCACCCCTCCACTTT.

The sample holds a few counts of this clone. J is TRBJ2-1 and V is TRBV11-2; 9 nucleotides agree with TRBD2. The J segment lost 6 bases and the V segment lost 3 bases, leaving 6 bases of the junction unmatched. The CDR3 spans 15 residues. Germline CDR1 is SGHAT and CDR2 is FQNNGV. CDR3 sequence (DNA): TGTGCCAGCAGCTTGACGGCGGGGGGGGGCAATGAGCAGTTCTTC. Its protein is CASSLTAGGGNEQFF.

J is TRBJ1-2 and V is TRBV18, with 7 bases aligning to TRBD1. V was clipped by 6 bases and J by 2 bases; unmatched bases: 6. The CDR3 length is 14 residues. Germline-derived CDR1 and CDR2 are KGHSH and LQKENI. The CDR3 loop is CASSPWDSNYGYTF. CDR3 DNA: TGTGCCAGCTCCCCTTGGGACAGCAACTATGGCTACACCTTC.